Listed below are T cell receptor beta chains from one sample, sequenced in a study of blood T cell repertoires in COVID-19. Generated by immunoSEQ multiplex PCR, the TCRdb table keeps only in-frame clones and is missing some. The data show around 130,000 clones, 80% to 85% seen once. Sequencing was carried out using PBMCs or T cells enriched from blood (not recorded which). The receptors derive from a young woman who had recovered from COVID-19. Both conserved end residues are part of each CDR3. D genes are given only for firm matches. Clone size, where shown, is once, few, many, or a class for clones that have expanded.

j_call: TRBJ1-2; d_call: .; v_call: TRBV2; clone_size: .; cdr3_aa: CASPATFTGNGYTF; cdr3_nt: TGTGCCAGCCCGGCAACATTTACAGGGAATGGCTACACCTTC
j_call: TRBJ1-6; d_call: .; v_call: TRBV7-9; clone_size: .; cdr3_aa: CASSAQAYNSPLHF; cdr3_nt: TGTGCCAGCAGCGCACAGGCCTATAATTCACCCCTCCACTTT
j_call: TRBJ1-3; d_call: .; v_call: TRBV4-3; clone_size: .; cdr3_aa: CASSLRAGNTIYF; cdr3_nt: TGCGCCAGCAGCCTTCGGGCTGGAAACACCATATATTTT
j_call: TRBJ2-1; d_call: TRBD2; v_call: TRBV4-2; clone_size: .; cdr3_aa: CASSQEPLRLAEISYNEQFF; cdr3_nt: TGTGCCAGCAGCCAAGAACCACTCAGACTAGCGGAGATCTCCTACAATGAGCAGTTCTTC
j_call: TRBJ2-6; d_call: .; v_call: TRBV19; clone_size: .; cdr3_aa: CASSTSFVRPSGANVLTF; cdr3_nt: TGTGCCAGTAGTACGTCATTCGTCAGGCCCTCTGGGGCCAACGTCCTGACTTTC
j_call: TRBJ2-5; d_call: TRBD2; v_call: TRBV9; clone_size: .; cdr3_aa: CASSVGGSGETQYF; cdr3_nt: TGTGCCAGCAGCGTAGGCGGGAGCGGGGAGACCCAGTACTTC
j_call: TRBJ2-5; d_call: TRBD2; v_call: TRBV9; clone_size: .; cdr3_aa: CASSVASGRAETQYF; cdr3_nt: TGTGCCAGCAGCGTAGCTAGCGGGAGGGCAGAGACCCAGTACTTC
j_call: TRBJ2-1; d_call: .; v_call: TRBV29-1; clone_size: .; cdr3_aa: CSVGLARYEQFF; cdr3_nt: TGCAGCGTTGGGCTAGCTAGGTATGAGCAGTTCTTC
j_call: TRBJ2-1; d_call: .; v_call: TRBV7-2; clone_size: .; cdr3_aa: CASSLGNNNEQFF; cdr3_nt: TGTGCCAGCAGCCTCGGGAACAACAATGAGCAGTTCTTC
j_call: TRBJ2-7; d_call: TRBD1; v_call: TRBV18; clone_size: .; cdr3_aa: CASSPGLTGVNYEQYF; cdr3_nt: TGTGCCAGCTCACCAGGTCTGACAGGGGTTAACTACGAGCAGTACTTC
j_call: TRBJ1-4; d_call: .; v_call: TRBV15; clone_size: .; cdr3_aa: CATSRDLKGHEKLFF; cdr3_nt: TGTGCCACCAGCAGAGACTTAAAGGGGCATGAAAAACTGTTTTTT
j_call: TRBJ1-6; d_call: .; v_call: TRBV10-3; clone_size: .; cdr3_aa: CAIKAEPNSPLHF; cdr3_nt: TGTGCCATCAAAGCGGAGCCGAATTCACCCCTCCACTTT
j_call: TRBJ2-7; d_call: .; v_call: TRBV24-1; clone_size: .; cdr3_aa: CATSDPGTPSNEQYF; cdr3_nt: TGTGCCACCAGTGACCCCGGGACACCGAGCAACGAGCAGTACTTC
j_call: TRBJ2-7; d_call: .; v_call: TRBV4-2; clone_size: .; cdr3_aa: CASSSRKEGLEQYF; cdr3_nt: TGTGCCAGCAGCTCACGGAAGGAGGGCCTCGAGCAGTACTTC
j_call: TRBJ2-1; d_call: .; v_call: TRBV5-1; clone_size: .; cdr3_aa: CASSLAGRYNEQFF; cdr3_nt: TGCGCCAGCAGCTTGGCCGGGAGATACAATGAGCAGTTCTTC
j_call: TRBJ2-7; d_call: TRBD2; v_call: TRBV3-1/TRBV3-2; clone_size: .; cdr3_aa: CASSPGLAGTYEQYF; cdr3_nt: TGTGCCAGCAGCCCGGGACTAGCGGGAACCTACGAGCAGTACTTC
j_call: TRBJ1-5; d_call: TRBD1; v_call: TRBV24-1; clone_size: .; cdr3_aa: CATGDRGRNQPQHF; cdr3_nt: TGTGCCACCGGGGACAGGGGCCGTAATCAGCCCCAGCATTTT
j_call: TRBJ2-5; d_call: .; v_call: TRBV10-3; clone_size: .; cdr3_aa: CAISSRPSGGETQYF; cdr3_nt: TGTGCCATCAGTTCCAGACCCTCAGGTGGAGAGACCCAGTACTTC
j_call: TRBJ1-2; d_call: .; v_call: TRBV28; clone_size: once; cdr3_aa: CASSRTGNTNYGYTF; cdr3_nt: TGTGCCAGCAGCCGAACAGGGAATACAAACTATGGCTACACCTTC
j_call: TRBJ1-2; d_call: .; v_call: TRBV11-2; clone_size: .; cdr3_aa: CASSLDGRVDYGYTF; cdr3_nt: TGTGCCAGCAGCTTAGATGGCAGGGTGGACTATGGCTACACCTTC
j_call: TRBJ1-6; d_call: TRBD1; v_call: TRBV30; clone_size: once; cdr3_aa: CAWGTGAISPLHF; cdr3_nt: TGTGCCTGGGGGACAGGGGCTATTTCACCCCTCCACTTT
j_call: TRBJ1-4; d_call: TRBD1; v_call: TRBV5-1; clone_size: few; cdr3_aa: CASSLGQGQEKLFF; cdr3_nt: TGCGCCAGCAGCTTGGGGCAGGGACAGGAAAAACTGTTTTTT
j_call: TRBJ2-3; d_call: TRBD1; v_call: TRBV18; clone_size: .; cdr3_aa: CASSPRDRGTQYF; cdr3_nt: TGTGCCAGCTCACCACGGGACAGGGGTACGCAGTATTTT
j_call: TRBJ2-5; d_call: TRBD2; v_call: TRBV9; clone_size: .; cdr3_aa: CASSVSSGRTETQYF; cdr3_nt: TGTGCCAGCAGCGTCTCTAGCGGGAGAACGGAGACCCAGTACTTC
j_call: TRBJ2-2; d_call: TRBD2; v_call: TRBV7-9; clone_size: few; cdr3_aa: CAVPRRGTSGGPTGELFF; cdr3_nt: TGTGCCGTTCCCCGTAGAGGGACTAGCGGGGGCCCGACCGGGGAGCTGTTTTTT
j_call: TRBJ2-7; d_call: TRBD1; v_call: TRBV19; clone_size: .; cdr3_aa: CASSPDRGLAYEQYF; cdr3_nt: TGTGCCAGTAGTCCCGACAGGGGCCTAGCCTACGAGCAGTACTTC
j_call: TRBJ2-5; d_call: .; v_call: TRBV12-3/TRBV12-4; clone_size: .; cdr3_aa: CASTGVEETQYF; cdr3_nt: TGTGCCAGCACCGGTGTTGAAGAGACCCAGTACTTC
j_call: TRBJ2-1; d_call: TRBD1; v_call: TRBV29-1; clone_size: .; cdr3_aa: CSVEGQGVNEQFF; cdr3_nt: TGCAGCGTTGAGGGTCAGGGGGTAAATGAGCAGTTCTTC
j_call: TRBJ2-1; d_call: .; v_call: TRBV9; clone_size: once; cdr3_aa: CASSVRTTSNEQFF; cdr3_nt: TGTGCCAGCAGCGTAAGGACTACGAGCAATGAGCAGTTCTTC
j_call: TRBJ1-1; d_call: .; v_call: TRBV24-1; clone_size: .; cdr3_aa: CATSDWRYGDTEAFF; cdr3_nt: TGTGCCACCAGTGATTGGCGCTACGGGGACACTGAAGCTTTCTTT
j_call: TRBJ2-2; d_call: .; v_call: TRBV19; clone_size: .; cdr3_aa: CASSTGTYHTGELFF; cdr3_nt: TGTGCCAGTAGTACCGGGACTTACCACACCGGGGAGCTGTTTTTT
j_call: TRBJ1-1; d_call: TRBD1; v_call: TRBV7-9; clone_size: .; cdr3_aa: CASSYDRAPTEAFF; cdr3_nt: TGTGCCAGCAGCTACGACAGGGCCCCCACTGAAGCTTTCTTT
j_call: TRBJ1-2; d_call: .; v_call: TRBV5-8; clone_size: many; cdr3_aa: CASSPGVSYGYTF; cdr3_nt: TGTGCCAGCAGCCCAGGGGTTAGCTATGGCTACACCTTC
j_call: TRBJ1-5; d_call: .; v_call: TRBV18; clone_size: .; cdr3_aa: CASSPLGGSNQPQHF; cdr3_nt: TGTGCCAGCTCACCACTCGGGGGTAGCAATCAGCCCCAGCATTTT
j_call: TRBJ2-1; d_call: .; v_call: TRBV14; clone_size: .; cdr3_aa: CASSQDWSGNEQFF; cdr3_nt: TGTGCCAGCAGCCAAGATTGGAGCGGCAATGAGCAGTTCTTC
j_call: TRBJ1-4; d_call: .; v_call: TRBV2; clone_size: .; cdr3_aa: CASSRLGGVNEKLFF; cdr3_nt: TGTGCCAGCAGTCGTTTGGGGGGAGTTAATGAAAAACTGTTTTTT
j_call: TRBJ2-4; d_call: TRBD1; v_call: TRBV18; clone_size: .; cdr3_aa: CASSLDRGKNIQYF; cdr3_nt: TGTGCCAGCTCGCTGGACAGGGGTAAAAACATTCAGTACTTC
j_call: TRBJ2-1; d_call: TRBD2; v_call: TRBV6-5; clone_size: .; cdr3_aa: CASTNRLAGRNEQFF; cdr3_nt: TGTGCCAGCACGAACAGACTAGCGGGAAGAAATGAGCAGTTCTTC
j_call: TRBJ1-1; d_call: .; v_call: TRBV3-1/TRBV3-2; clone_size: .; cdr3_aa: CASSRGQNTEAFF; cdr3_nt: TGTGCCAGCAGCCGAGGACAGAACACTGAAGCTTTCTTT
j_call: TRBJ2-5; d_call: .; v_call: TRBV12-3/TRBV12-4; clone_size: .; cdr3_aa: CASRGHPEETQYF; cdr3_nt: TGTGCCAGCAGGGGACACCCTGAAGAGACCCAGTACTTC
j_call: TRBJ2-6; d_call: .; v_call: TRBV2; clone_size: .; cdr3_aa: CASMLVGASGANVLTF; cdr3_nt: TGTGCCAGCATGCTGGTCGGAGCCTCTGGGGCCAACGTCCTGACTTTC